This section outlines one TCR beta chain sequence together with its context. A single base separates this from a much larger clone, so it may be a read error. Researchers amplified the TCR beta CDR3 regions from RNA transcripts. HTBI primers were used for first-round RT-PCR of the TCR CDR3. One entry per CDR3 protein, called by TCRdb with MiXCR from the multiplex PCR reads. The table has some 560,000 distinct CDR3 sequences, more than 15% seen once; the top ten hold less than 9.5%. This CDR3 is 13 amino acids long. The data stem from a study of T cells in Graves' hyperthyroidism and ophthalmopathy. The source of the PBMCs was approximately 9.5 ml of fresh peripheral blood.

The chain combines TRBV12-3 or TRBV12-4 with TRBJ1-1; D call uncertain. The sample was blood. This clonotype was obtained from a woman aged 25 to 39 with Graves' hyperthyroidism. The CDR3 DNA reads as TGTGCCATAAAGGGTTTAAGTGGTACTGAAGCTTCCTTT. Amino acids: CAIKGLSGTEASF.